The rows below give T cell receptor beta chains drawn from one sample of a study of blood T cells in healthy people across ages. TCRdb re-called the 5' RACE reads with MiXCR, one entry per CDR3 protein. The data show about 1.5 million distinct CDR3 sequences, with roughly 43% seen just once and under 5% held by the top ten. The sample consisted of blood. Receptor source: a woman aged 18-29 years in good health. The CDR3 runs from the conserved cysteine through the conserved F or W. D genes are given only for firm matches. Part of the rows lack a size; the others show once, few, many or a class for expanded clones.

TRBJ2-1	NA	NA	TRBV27	CASSLLAPRGHNEQFF	TGTGCCAGCAGTTTATTGGCCCCGAGGGGTCACAATGAGCAGTTCTTC
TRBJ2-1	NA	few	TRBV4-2	CASSPVRDLWDNEQFF	TGTGCCAGCAGCCCGGTCCGCGATTTGTGGGACAATGAGCAGTTCTTC
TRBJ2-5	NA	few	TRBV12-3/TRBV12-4	CASRRDSPGTQYF	TGTGCCAGCAGACGGGACTCCCCGGGCACCCAGTACTTC
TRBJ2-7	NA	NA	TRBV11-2	CASRRDGWSYEQYF	TGTGCCAGCAGAAGGGACGGCTGGTCCTACGAGCAGTACTTC
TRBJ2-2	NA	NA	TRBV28	CASSLNPTGPGELFF	TGTGCCAGCAGTTTAAATCCCACGGGCCCCGGGGAGCTGTTTTTT
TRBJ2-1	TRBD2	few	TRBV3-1	CASSGSVGLAGVKYNEQFF	TGTGCCAGCAGCGGCTCGGTCGGACTAGCGGGAGTAAAATACAATGAGCAGTTCTTC
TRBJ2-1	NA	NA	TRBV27	CASSLHGPYNEQFF	TGTGCCAGCAGTTTACATGGACCCTACAATGAGCAGTTCTTC
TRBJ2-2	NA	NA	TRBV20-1	CSAGQPNTGELFF	TGCAGTGCCGGACAGCCGAACACCGGGGAGCTGTTTTTT
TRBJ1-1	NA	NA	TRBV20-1	CSATGTGTEAFF	TGCAGTGCTACTGGGACCGGGACTGAAGCTTTCTTT
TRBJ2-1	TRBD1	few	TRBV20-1	CSARQGAYNEQFF	TGCAGTGCTAGACAGGGGGCCTACAATGAGCAGTTCTTC
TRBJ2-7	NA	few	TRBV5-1	CASSLHRESYEQYF	TGCGCCAGCAGCTTGCACAGGGAAAGCTACGAGCAGTACTTC
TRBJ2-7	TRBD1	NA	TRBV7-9	CASSLWDSGSYEQYF	TGTGCCAGCAGCTTATGGGACAGCGGTTCCTACGAGCAGTACTTC
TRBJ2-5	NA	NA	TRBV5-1	CASSSLQYQETQYF	TGCGCCAGCAGCTCCCTACAGTACCAAGAGACCCAGTACTTC
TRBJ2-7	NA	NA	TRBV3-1	CASGQGWDEQYF	TGTGCCAGCGGTCAGGGCTGGGACGAGCAGTACTTC
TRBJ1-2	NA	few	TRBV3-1	CASSQRDLGYTF	TGTGCCAGCAGCCAACGCGACTTGGGCTACACCTTC
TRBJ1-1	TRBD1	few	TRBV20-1	CSAETGRGTEAFF	TGCAGTGCCGAGACAGGGCGGGGGACTGAAGCTTTCTTT
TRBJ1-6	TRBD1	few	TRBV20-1	CSAQRGQGFNSPLHF	TGCAGTGCACAGAGGGGACAGGGCTTTAATTCACCCCTCCACTTT
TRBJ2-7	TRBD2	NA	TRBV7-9	CASSSWTSGGQSYEQYF	TGTGCCAGCAGCTCCTGGACTAGCGGGGGGCAGTCCTACGAGCAGTACTTC
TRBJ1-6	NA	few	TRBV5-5	CASMEGQSNSPLHF	TGTGCCAGCATGGAGGGGCAGAGTAATTCACCCCTCCACTTT
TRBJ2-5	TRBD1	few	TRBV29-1	CSARSRDSLWNQETQYF	TGCAGCGCCCGCTCCCGGGACAGCCTGTGGAATCAAGAGACCCAGTACTTC
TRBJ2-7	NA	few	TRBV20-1	CSATDRTGLTYEQYF	TGCAGTGCAACCGATCGTACGGGGTTAACCTACGAGCAGTACTTC
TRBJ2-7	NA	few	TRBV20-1	CSARFKEVASEQYF	TGCAGTGCTAGATTTAAGGAGGTAGCCAGCGAGCAGTACTTC
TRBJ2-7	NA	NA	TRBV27	CASRPSGYSYEQYF	TGTGCCAGCAGACCTTCGGGCTACTCCTACGAGCAGTACTTC
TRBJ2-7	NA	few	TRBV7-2	CASSLVDLYEQYF	TGTGCCAGCAGCTTAGTAGACCTCTACGAGCAGTACTTC
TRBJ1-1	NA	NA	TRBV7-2	CASWGNTEAFF	TGTGCCAGCTGGGGAAACACTGAAGCTTTCTTT
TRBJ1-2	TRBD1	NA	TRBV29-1	CSVRRGPGYTF	TGCAGCGTTCGCAGGGGGCCTGGCTACACCTTC
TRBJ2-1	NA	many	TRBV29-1	CSVDMNEQFF	TGCAGCGTTGATATGAATGAGCAGTTCTTC
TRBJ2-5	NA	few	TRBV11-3	CASSLSPTGGTQYF	TGTGCCAGCAGCTTATCCCCCACCGGCGGGACCCAGTACTTC
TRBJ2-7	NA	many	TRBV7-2	CASSLSVDEQYF	TGTGCCAGCAGCTTAAGTGTAGACGAGCAGTACTTC
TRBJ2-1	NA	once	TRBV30	CAWSVRLAGSYNEQFF	TGTGCCTGGAGTGTAAGGCTAGCAGGCTCCTACAATGAGCAGTTCTTC
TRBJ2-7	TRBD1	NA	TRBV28	CASSFRSGQGFYEQYF	TGTGCCAGCAGTTTTAGATCGGGACAGGGCTTCTACGAGCAGTACTTC
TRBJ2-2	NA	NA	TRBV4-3	CASSQFSGNTGELFF	TGCGCCAGCAGCCAATTCTCCGGTAACACCGGGGAGCTGTTTTTT
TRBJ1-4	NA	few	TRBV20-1	CSARGLRRSGEKLFF	TGCAGTGCTAGAGGCCTCCGCAGGTCGGGGGAAAAACTGTTTTTT
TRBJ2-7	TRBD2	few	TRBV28	CASNLSAGPSPYEQYF	TGTGCCAGCAACCTCTCAGCGGGACCGTCTCCCTACGAGCAGTACTTC
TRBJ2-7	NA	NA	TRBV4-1	CASSQLQGEQYF	TGCGCCAGCAGCCAGTTGCAGGGCGAGCAGTACTTC
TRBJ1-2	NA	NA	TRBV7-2	CASSFASTGFYGYTF	TGTGCCAGCAGCTTTGCCTCAACAGGGTTCTATGGCTACACCTTC
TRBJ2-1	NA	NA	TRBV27	CASSQFRDEQFF	TGTGCCAGCAGCCAGTTCAGAGATGAGCAGTTCTTC
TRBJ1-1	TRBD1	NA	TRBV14	CASSQMTGFSTEAFF	TGTGCCAGCAGCCAGATGACAGGGTTCAGCACTGAAGCTTTCTTT
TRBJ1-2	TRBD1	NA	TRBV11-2	CASSLAPGQGYGYTF	TGTGCCAGCAGCTTGGCGCCGGGACAGGGATATGGCTACACCTTC
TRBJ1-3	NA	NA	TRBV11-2	CASSPHSRGNTIYF	TGTGCCAGCAGCCCTCACAGCCGTGGAAACACCATATATTTT
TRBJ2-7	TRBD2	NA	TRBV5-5	CASSSKGLASYEQYF	TGTGCCAGCAGCTCCAAGGGACTAGCGTCCTACGAGCAGTACTTC